This T cell receptor beta chain came from a study of technical replicates of blood from a handful of donors. The germline gives CDR1 LGHNA, CDR2 YSLEER. V lost 0 bases, J lost 6 bases, and 12 bases lay in between. The CDR3 loop spans 15 amino acids. The repertoire was sequenced with immunoSEQ multiplex PCR; TCRdb's copy has only in-frame clones and lacks some. Of 55,000 to 60,000 clones in the sample, roughly 95% were seen once. The rearrangement links TRBV4-3 to TRBJ1-5, with D tentatively TRBD1 (5 bases). This TCR came from a human donor in good health. Some clones in this sample may be carry-over from other donors' samples. Specimen: PBMCs. The CDR3 loop is CASSQDRDFGQPQHF. DNA of the CDR3: TGCGCCAGCAGCCAAGATAGGGACTTCGGTCAGCCCCAGCATTTT.